Given below is one TCR beta chain in context. The table came from immunoSEQ multiplex PCR; TCRdb's copy has only in-frame clones and leaves some out. The table lists some 170,000 clones, 80% to 90% of them singletons. The record originates from a study of blood T cell repertoires in COVID-19. This CDR3 contains 16 residues. Germline CDR1 SGHDT, CDR2 YYEEEE. With V trimmed by 4 bases and J by 2 bases, 9 bases remained unmatched. The rearrangement links TRBV5-6 to TRBJ2-7, with 10 bases fitting TRBD1. Sequenced input: peripheral blood. This receptor was obtained from a woman aged 45-59 years with acute or convalescent COVID-19. The CDR3: CASSLRGQGRTYEQYF. The CDR3 nucleotides are TGTGCCAGCAGCCTTAGGGGACAGGGGAGAACCTACGAGCAGTACTTC.